The present T cell receptor (beta chain) was sequenced within a study of T cell changes during pregnancy in multiple sclerosis. V was cut by 7 bases and J by 4 bases, with 15 bases left in between. The germline V gene has CDR1 WNHNN and CDR2 SYGVQD (reference sequence). The CDR3 covers 14 residues. Repertoires were generated with immunoSEQ multiplex PCR, while TCRdb's copy carries only in-frame clones and drops some. The sample yields roughly 80,000 clones, under 95% seen once. Sequencing used peripheral blood, obtained before pregnancy. The origin of this receptor is a female donor with multiple sclerosis, enrolled in a pregnancy study. V is TRBV10-1 and J is TRBJ2-3, with D perhaps matching TRBD2 (6 bases). The CDR3 here is CASTRGGSPDTQYF. DNA of the CDR3: TGCGCCAGCACCCGCGGAGGGAGCCCAGATACGCAGTATTTT.